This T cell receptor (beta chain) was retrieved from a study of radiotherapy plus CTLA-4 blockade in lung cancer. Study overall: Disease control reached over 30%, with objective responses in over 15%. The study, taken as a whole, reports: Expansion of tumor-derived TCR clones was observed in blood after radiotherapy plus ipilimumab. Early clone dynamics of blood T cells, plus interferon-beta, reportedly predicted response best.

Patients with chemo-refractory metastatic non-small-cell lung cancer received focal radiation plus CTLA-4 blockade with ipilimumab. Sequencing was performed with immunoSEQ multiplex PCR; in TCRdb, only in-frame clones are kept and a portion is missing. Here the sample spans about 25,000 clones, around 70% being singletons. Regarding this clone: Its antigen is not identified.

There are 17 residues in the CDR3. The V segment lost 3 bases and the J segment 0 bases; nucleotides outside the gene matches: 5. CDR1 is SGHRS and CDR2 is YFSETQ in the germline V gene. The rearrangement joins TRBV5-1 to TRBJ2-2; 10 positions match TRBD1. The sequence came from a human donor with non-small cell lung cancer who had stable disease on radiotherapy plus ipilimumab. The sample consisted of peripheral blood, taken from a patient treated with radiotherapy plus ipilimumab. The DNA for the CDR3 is TGCGCCAGCAGCTGGGGACAGGGGACGACGAACACCGGGGAGCTGTTTTTT. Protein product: CASSWGQGTTNTGELFF.